The next 28 T cell receptor beta chains were all read from a single sample in a study of T-cell memory formation after mild COVID-19. One entry per CDR3 protein results from TCRdb running MiXCR on the 5' RACE reads. The profile shows hundreds of thousands of distinct CDR3 sequences, roughly 22% of them singletons. Sequencing input: PBMCs or a T cell subset sorted from them (not recorded which). The source is an adult woman who had mild COVID-19 (a few samples of this study predate the infection). Cell type and time point are not known.

The V gene is TRBV30, the J gene TRBJ1-3, with D uncertain. Trimming left V 0 bases short and J 0 bases short, with 12 bases between. This CDR3 spans 16 amino acids. CDR1 is GTSNPN and CDR2 is SVGIG in the germline V gene (reference sequence). Here the CDR3 reads CAWSVPQHISGNTIYF. The CDR3, as DNA: TGTGCCTGGAGTGTGCCCCAGCATATCTCTGGAAACACCATATATTTT.

This clonotype was seen only a few times. At one boundary the junction diverges from the germline segment, which might be a read error. The chain couples TRBV7-9 to TRBJ2-1, with D possibly being TRBD1 or TRBD2 (5 bases each). CDR3 size: 12 residues. Germline CDR1 reads SEHNR; CDR2 reads FQNEAQ (reference sequence). In nucleotides, the CDR3 is TGTGCCAGCAGCTCCAACCGGGACGGGAAAGACTTC. It yields the protein CASSSNRDGKDF.

The chain employs TRBV9 and TRBJ1-6; 8 bases are a match to TRBD1. V dropped 2 bases and J dropped 10; count of bases not matched to a gene: 17. CDR3 length: 18 amino acids. Germline V gene sequence: CDR1 SGDLS, CDR2 YYNGEE. The CDR3 loop is CASSVRANGTGFGSPLHF. CDR3 nucleotide sequence: TGTGCCAGCAGCGTTCGAGCGAACGGGACAGGCTTCGGATCACCCCTCCACTTT.

V is TRBV19 and J is TRBJ1-1; D unresolved. Per the germline V gene, CDR1 is LNHDA and CDR2 is SQIVND (reference sequence). CDR3 length equals 14 residues. V was pared by 7 bases and J by 1 base, with 13 bases between. The CDR3 coding sequence is TGTGCCAGTAATCCGGGCGCGGGGAACACTGAAGCTTTCTTT. Its protein product is CASNPGAGNTEAFF.

This clonotype was recorded a few times. This chain connects TRBV7-9 to TRBJ2-2; 7 bases are shared with TRBD1. With 5 bases clipped from V and 6 bases from J, the junction kept 6 bases outside the gene matches. This CDR3 comprises 14 residues. Germline V CDR1 and CDR2: SEHNR, FQNEAQ (reference sequence). CDR3 region: CASSATGDAGELFF. The CDR3 nucleotides read TGTGCCAGCAGCGCTACAGGGGATGCCGGGGAGCTGTTTTTT.

The CDR3 region has the DNA TGCGCCAGCAGCCCTCAACAGGGGGTCGACATTCAGTACTTC. Amino acids: CASSPQQGVDIQYF. The V and J genes are TRBV10-1 and TRBJ2-4; TRBD1 matches at 8 bases. CDR1 WNHNN and CDR2 SYGVQD come from the germline V gene (reference sequence). The J segment lost 8 bases and the V segment lost 6 bases, leaving 9 bases of the junction unmatched. This CDR3 region has 14 residues.

The chain couples TRBV2 to TRBJ2-1, with D perhaps matching TRBD2 (6 bases). The CDR3 covers 11 residues. Germline CDR1 is SNHLY and CDR2 is FYNNEI. V shed 5 bases and J shed 15 bases, with 14 bases lying between them. This chain's CDR3 is CASSKGGPGFF. The DNA for the CDR3 is TGTGCCAGCAGTAAGGGAGGTCCGGGGTTCTTC.

The chain carries TRBV19 and TRBJ2-2; 7 positions agree with TRBD1. V was clipped by 5 bases and J by 4 bases; unmatched bases: 4. Germline CDR1 reads LNHDA; CDR2 reads SQIVND (reference sequence). This CDR3 is 14 amino acids long. The CDR3 DNA reads TGTGCCAGTAGTTGGGCAGGGGGCACCGGGGAGCTGTTTTTT. Residues: CASSWAGGTGELFF.

At least ten counts were recorded for this clonotype. V and J are TRBV12-3 or TRBV12-4 and TRBJ1-5; the match to TRBD1 covers 7 bases. CDR3 length equals 16 residues. J gave up 6 bases and V 5 bases, and 13 bases lay outside the gene matches. The CDR3 DNA reads as TGTGCCAGCAGTACGACCGCGACAGGGTGGAGTCAGCCCCAGCATTTT. Encoded protein: CASSTTATGWSQPQHF.

The genes are TRBV5-1 and TRBJ2-1; D is undetermined. The CDR3 covers 12 residues. The V gene's germline CDR1 is SGHRS and CDR2 YFSETQ. Trimming left V 0 bases short and J 9 bases short, with 7 bases between. This CDR3 is CASSLDSSEQFF. The CDR3 coding sequence is TGCGCCAGCAGCTTGGATTCGTCTGAGCAGTTCTTC.

The chain carries TRBV9 and TRBJ1-3, with D hard to call. Germline loops: CDR1 SGDLS, CDR2 YYNGEE. This CDR3 comprises 16 residues. V gave up 0 bases and J gave up 2 bases, with 12 bases separating them. DNA of the CDR3: TGTGCCAGCAGCGTAGGGGGTACGGAAGCTGGAAACACCATATATTTT. Translating gives CASSVGGTEAGNTIYF.

A few counts support this clonotype. CDR3 sequence (DNA): TGTGCCACCAGTGACGCGAGTCGGACAGGGGGGAATGAGCAGTTCTTC. This gives the protein CATSDASRTGGNEQFF. V usage is TRBV24-1 and J usage is TRBJ2-1; 10 bases agree with TRBD1. The germline CDR1 and CDR2 sequences are KGHDR and SFDVKD. CDR3 length: 16 residues. V gave up 4 bases and J gave up 7 bases; unmatched junction bases: 9.

The chain is built from TRBV11-2 and TRBJ2-4; 7 bases map to TRBD1. CDR1 is SGHAT and CDR2 is FQNNGV in the germline V gene. The V segment lost 5 bases and the J segment 3 bases; nucleotides outside the gene matches: 10. CDR3 length equals 16 residues. The CDR3: CASSQLTGYGKNIQYF. CDR3 in DNA: TGTGCCAGCAGCCAGCTGACAGGGTACGGCAAAAACATTCAGTACTTC.

This clonotype was recorded a few times. The chain combines TRBV5-1 with TRBJ2-5, with D possibly TRBD1 on 5 matching bases. With 0 bases removed from V and 5 bases from J, the gap between germline ends came to 11 bases. This CDR3 has 14 amino acids. Germline loops: CDR1 SGHRS, CDR2 YFSETQ. Here the CDR3 reads CASSLEAGLETQYF. CDR3 sequence (DNA): TGCGCCAGCAGCTTGGAAGCAGGGTTGGAGACCCAGTACTTC. Complete variable domain (other parts from reference TRBV5-1 and TRBJ2-5): KAGVTQTPRYLIKTRGQQVTLSCSPISGHRSVSWYQQTPGQGLQFLFEYFSETQRNKGNFPGRFSGRQFSNSRSEMNVSTLELGDSALYLCASSLEAGLETQYFGPGTRLLVL.

The rearrangement links TRBV30 to TRBJ1-5, with TRBD1 matching 8 bases. The CDR3 runs to 15 residues. Germline lookup yields CDR1 GTSNPN and CDR2 SVGIG (reference sequence). V shed 2 bases, J shed 6 bases, and the junction held 9 bases outside the gene matches. The CDR3 DNA reads as TGTGCCTGGAGTTACGGACAGGGAAGGGGTCAGCCCCAGCATTTT. This sequence encodes CAWSYGQGRGQPQHF.

The chain joins TRBV7-8 to TRBJ2-6; 8 nucleotides match TRBD1. Germline assignment: CDR1 SGHVS and CDR2 FQNEAQ. CDR3 length: 18 amino acids. J was trimmed by 2 bases and V by 3 bases; bases with no gene match: 9. The CDR3 protein is CASSLLLQGATGANVLTF. CDR3 bases: TGTGCCAGCAGCTTGTTACTCCAGGGGGCAACTGGGGCCAACGTCCTGACTTTC.

V usage is TRBV3-1 and J usage is TRBJ1-1; D call uncertain. The CDR3 spans 13 residues. CDR1 LGHDT and CDR2 YNNKEL come from the germline V gene (reference sequence). V lost 2 bases and J 1 base, leaving 5 bases between the germline ends. This CDR3 is CASSQIQNTEAFF. The CDR3 DNA reads as TGTGCCAGCAGCCAAATCCAGAACACTGAAGCTTTCTTT. The full variable domain, its missing parts supplied by reference TRBV3-1 and TRBJ1-1, is DTAVSQTPKYLVTQMGNDKSIKCEQNLGHDTMYWYKQDSKKFLKIMFSYNNKELIINETVPNRFSPKSPDKAHLNLHINSLELGDSAVYFCASSQIQNTEAFFGQGTRLTVV.

This clonotype showed up just a few times. The V gene is TRBV10-3, the J gene TRBJ2-3; 7 bases match TRBD1. The CDR3 loop spans 14 amino acids. Germline V CDR1 and CDR2: ENHRY, SYGVKD. Germline trimming cut 11 bases from V and 3 bases from J; bases unmatched to any gene: 11. Written as DNA, the CDR3 is TGTGCCTCTACTGACAGGGTTTCAACAGATACGCAGTATTTT. As protein: CASTDRVSTDTQYF.

The rearrangement uses TRBV10-3 and TRBJ2-7; 10 bases are a match to TRBD1. CDR3 length equals 17 residues. Trimming at V came to 6 bases and at J to 2 bases, leaving 13 bases not matched to a gene. Germline CDR1 reads ENHRY; CDR2 reads SYGVKD. CDR3 DNA sequence: TGTGCCATCAGAGGTCCCGGGACAGGGGTCGGGGCCTACGAGCAGTACTTC. This encodes CAIRGPGTGVGAYEQYF.

V is TRBV6-5 and J is TRBJ2-7, with 7 bases that match TRBD2. This CDR3 contains 15 residues. Germline V lookup: CDR1 MNHEY, CDR2 SVGAGI. J was trimmed by 1 base and V by 0 bases; bases with no gene match: 3. CDR3 sequence: CASSYSSGTSYEQYF. In nucleotides, the CDR3 is TGTGCCAGCAGTTACTCGAGCGGGACGTCCTACGAGCAGTACTTC.

This clonotype has a handful of counts. The J gene is TRBJ1-2, the V gene TRBV5-1; 8 bases line up with TRBD1. Germline CDR1 and CDR2: SGHRS and YFSETQ. CDR3 length: 14 residues. V shed 0 bases and J 4 bases; nucleotides not matched to a gene: 2. The CDR3 protein is CASSLGTGSYGYTF. The DNA for the CDR3 is TGCGCCAGCAGCTTGGGGACAGGGTCCTATGGCTACACCTTC.

Of note for this clonotype: The germline gene is not matched at one end of the junction; a read error may be the cause. The chain employs TRBV4-1 and TRBJ1-2, with D perhaps matching TRBD1 (5 bases). Per germline, CDR1 MGHRA and CDR2 YSYEKL. This CDR3 has 16 amino acids. Here the CDR3 DNA reads TGCGCCAGCAGCCTAAGAGCGGGGGGGTCTAACGATGGCTACACCTTC. It codes for CASSLRAGGSNDGYTF.

There are a few counts of this clonotype. The chain couples TRBV7-8 to TRBJ2-3; 12 nucleotides align to TRBD2. Looked up from germline, CDR1 is SGHVS and CDR2 is FQNEAQ. V dropped 3 bases and J dropped 1; count of bases not matched to a gene: 8. The CDR3 has 18 amino acids. The CDR3 is CASSLTSGRRLGTDTQYF. DNA of the CDR3: TGTGCCAGCAGCTTGACTAGCGGGAGAAGATTGGGCACAGATACGCAGTATTTT. The variable domain in full, completed from reference TRBV7-8 and TRBJ2-3, reads GAGVSQSPRYKVAKRGQDVALRCDPISGHVSLFWYQQALGQGPEFLTYFQNEAQLDKSGLPSDRFFAERPEGSVSTLKIQRTQQEDSAVYLCASSLTSGRRLGTDTQYFGPGTRLTVL.

The rearrangement uses TRBV6-2 or TRBV6-3 and TRBJ2-5; D possibly corresponds to TRBD2 (6 bases). Germline V CDR1 and CDR2: MNHEY, SVGEGT. Deletions cut 2 bases from V and 5 bases from J, with 15 bases between. The CDR3 runs to 15 residues. CDR3 in DNA: TGTGCCAGCAGTTACCGGGCTAGCGCTTGGGAGACCCAGTACTTC. Translation gives CASSYRASAWETQYF.

The chain has TRBV5-1 and TRBJ1-2, with a possible D match to TRBD1 (6 bases). Trimming removed 8 bases at V and 12 bases at J, with 11 bases between. This CDR3 is built from 9 residues. Germline V gives CDR1 SGHRS, CDR2 YFSETQ. The CDR3 sequence: CASPNRDTF. The CDR3 DNA sequence: TGCGCCAGTCCGAACAGGGACACCTTC. The whole variable domain, filled in from reference TRBV5-1 and TRBJ1-2, reads KAGVTQTPRYLIKTRGQQVTLSCSPISGHRSVSWYQQTPGQGLQFLFEYFSETQRNKGNFPGRFSGRQFSNSRSEMNVSTLELGDSALYLCASPNRDTFGSGTRLTVV.

This sequence joins TRBV7-9 and TRBJ1-1; 7 bases line up with TRBD1. The J segment lost 5 bases and the V segment lost 7 bases, leaving 10 bases of the junction unmatched. The CDR3 is 14 amino acids. Per germline, CDR1 SEHNR and CDR2 FQNEAQ (reference sequence). The CDR3 DNA is TGTGCCAGCAACCAAAGGGGGCTGGGGACTGAAGCTTTCTTT. Translated: CASNQRGLGTEAFF. The complete variable domain, with remaining parts taken from reference TRBV7-9 and TRBJ1-1, reads DTGVSQNPRHKITKRGQNVTFRCDPISEHNRLYWYRQTLGQGPEFLTYFQNEAQLEKSRLLSDRFSAERPKGSFSTLEIQRTEQGDSAMYLCASNQRGLGTEAFFGQGTRLTVV.

This clonotype was observed a few times. The rearrangement links TRBV4-1 to TRBJ2-1; TRBD2 is a possible D gene (7 bases). Trimming shortened V by 8 bases and J by 3 bases, and 17 bases separated the two germline ends. This CDR3 is 15 amino acids long. CDR1 is MGHRA, CDR2 YSYEKL, per germline. CDR3: CASGSEGGFYNEQFF. The CDR3 nucleotides read TGCGCCAGCGGAAGCGAGGGGGGGTTCTACAATGAGCAGTTCTTC.

This clonotype was recorded a few times. V usage is TRBV7-9 and J usage is TRBJ1-2, with TRBD1 matching over 8 bases. V dropped 2 bases and J dropped 8; count of bases not matched to a gene: 10. CDR3 length: 15 residues. Germline CDR1 SEHNR, CDR2 FQNEAQ (reference sequence). The CDR3 coding sequence is TGTGCCAGCAGCTTAAGTTATAACAGGGGGAACGGCTACACCTTC. This translates into CASSLSYNRGNGYTF.